In this sample, the clone carrying this TCR beta chain turned up a few times. Its specificity is unknown. This sample is drawn from a study of cytomegalovirus exposure and HLA in healthy donors. 60 Vbeta and 13 Jbeta primers were used in PCR. The repertoire was sequenced with immunoSEQ multiplex PCR; TCRdb's copy has only in-frame clones and lacks some. The sample holds about 260,000 clones, roughly 70% seen once. Study results and caveats: It is likely that the observed cluster of highly shared sequence variants was a sequencing artifact.

Specimen: PBMCs. The sequence came from a female donor in good health and CMV-seronegative.

CDR3 residues: CASSYFTGELFF. For the CDR3, the DNA is TGTGCCAGCAGTTACTTCACCGGGGAGCTGTTTTTT. The chain links TRBV27 to TRBJ2-2; no clear D. CDR1 is MNHEY and CDR2 is SMNVEV in the germline V gene (reference sequence). The V end was cut by 4 bases, the J end by 4 bases, with 4 bases between. The CDR3 extends over 12 amino acids.